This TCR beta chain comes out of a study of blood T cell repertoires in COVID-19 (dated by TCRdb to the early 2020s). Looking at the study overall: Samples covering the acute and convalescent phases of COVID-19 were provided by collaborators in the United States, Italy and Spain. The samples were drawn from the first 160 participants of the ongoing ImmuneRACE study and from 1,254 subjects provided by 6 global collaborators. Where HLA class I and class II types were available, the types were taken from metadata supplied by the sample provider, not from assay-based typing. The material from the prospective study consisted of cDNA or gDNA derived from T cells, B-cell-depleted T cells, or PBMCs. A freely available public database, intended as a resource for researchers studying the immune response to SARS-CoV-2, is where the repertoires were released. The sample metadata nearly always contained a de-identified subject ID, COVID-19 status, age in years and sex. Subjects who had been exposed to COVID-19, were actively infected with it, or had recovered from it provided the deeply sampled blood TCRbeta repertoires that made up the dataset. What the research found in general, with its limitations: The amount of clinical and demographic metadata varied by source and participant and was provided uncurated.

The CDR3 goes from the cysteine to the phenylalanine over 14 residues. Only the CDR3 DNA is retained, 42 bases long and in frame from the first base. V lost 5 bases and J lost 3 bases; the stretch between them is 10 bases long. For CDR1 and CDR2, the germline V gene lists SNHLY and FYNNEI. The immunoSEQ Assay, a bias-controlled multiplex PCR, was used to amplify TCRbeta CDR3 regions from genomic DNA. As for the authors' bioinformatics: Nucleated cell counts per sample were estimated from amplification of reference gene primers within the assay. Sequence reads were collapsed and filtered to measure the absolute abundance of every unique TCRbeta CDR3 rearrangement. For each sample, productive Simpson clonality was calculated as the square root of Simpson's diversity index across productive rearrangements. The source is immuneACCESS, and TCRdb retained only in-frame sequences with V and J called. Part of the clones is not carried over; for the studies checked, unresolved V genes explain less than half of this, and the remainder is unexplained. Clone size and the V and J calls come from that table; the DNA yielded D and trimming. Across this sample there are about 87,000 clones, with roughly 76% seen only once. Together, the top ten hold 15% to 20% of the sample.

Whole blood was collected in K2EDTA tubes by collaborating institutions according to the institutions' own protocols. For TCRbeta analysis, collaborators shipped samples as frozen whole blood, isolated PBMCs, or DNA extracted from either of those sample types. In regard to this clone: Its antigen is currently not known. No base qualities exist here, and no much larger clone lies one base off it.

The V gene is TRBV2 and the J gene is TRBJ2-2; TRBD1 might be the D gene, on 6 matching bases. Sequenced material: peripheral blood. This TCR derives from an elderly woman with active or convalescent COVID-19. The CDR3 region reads CASSQDRHTGELFF. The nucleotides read TGTGCCAGCAGTCAAGACAGGCACACCGGGGAGCTGTTTTTT. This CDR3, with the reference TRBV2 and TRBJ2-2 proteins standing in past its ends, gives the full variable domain EPEVTQTPSHQVTQMGQEVILRCVPISNHLYFYWYRQILGQKVEFLVSFYNNEISEKSEIFDDQFSVERPDGSNFTLKIRSTKLEDSAMYFCASSQDRHTGELFFGEGSRLTVL.